The 18 T cell receptor beta chains given below trace back to one sample, sequenced in a study of Graves' ophthalmopathy and Graves' hyperthyroidism. The TCR beta CDR3 regions underwent amplification from RNA transcripts. Second-round multiplex PCR came after first-round RT-PCR with HTBI primers. TCRdb re-called the multiplex PCR reads with MiXCR, one entry per CDR3 protein. The sample has just over 600,000 distinct CDR3 sequences; 22% are singletons. The material sequenced was peripheral blood. Receptors were obtained from a woman younger than 30 with stable Graves' hyperthyroidism. Some clones in this sample may be carry-over from other donors' samples.

This clonotype showed up just a few times. The gene calls are TRBV6-5 and TRBJ2-7; 11 bases match TRBD1. The CDR3 runs 16 residues. The junction had 8 bases not matched to a gene; V was cut back by 5 bases and J by 2 bases. From germline, CDR1 is MNHEY and CDR2 SVGAGI. The CDR3 here is CASSLQPGQGAYEQYF. CDR3 coding DNA: TGTGCCAGCAGTCTTCAACCGGGACAGGGGGCCTACGAGCAGTACTTC.

In this sample, this clonotype turned up many times. V is TRBV27 and J is TRBJ2-2, with TRBD1 matching 7 bases. In germline, CDR1 is MNHEY, CDR2 SMNVEV (reference sequence). The ends lost 2 bases at V and 0 bases at J; junction bases unmatched: 12. This CDR3 region has 19 residues. CDR3 in DNA: TGTGCCAGCAGTTTAATAACTCTGAGGGGGCAATCGAACACCGGGGAGCTGTTTTTT. Translated, it gives CASSLITLRGQSNTGELFF.

In its sample, this clonotype was seen many times. The J gene is TRBJ1-2, the V gene TRBV4-2; D is unresolved. This CDR3 is built from 14 residues. Per germline, CDR1 LGHNA and CDR2 YNFKEQ. Trimming removed 0 bases at V and 7 bases at J, with 12 bases between. As DNA, the CDR3 is TGTGCCAGCAGCCAAGATCCCGTCGTTTTTGGCTACACCTTC. This encodes CASSQDPVVFGYTF.

The chain recombines TRBV30 with TRBJ2-5; tentative D call: TRBD1 (5 bases). Germline V CDR1 and CDR2: GTSNPN, SVGIG (reference sequence). The CDR3 contains 12 residues. V was clipped by 0 bases and J by 5 bases, with 7 bases between them. CDR3 in amino acids: CAWSVHRETQYF. The CDR3 DNA follows: TGTGCCTGGAGTGTCCACAGGGAGACCCAGTACTTC.

The rearrangement joins TRBV20-1 to TRBJ2-5; 12 nucleotides agree with TRBD2. This CDR3 has 16 residues. The V gene's germline CDR1 is DFQATT and CDR2 SNEGSKA (reference sequence). The V gene end was trimmed by 3 bases and the J gene end by 1 base; junction bases not matched to a gene: 6. In DNA, the CDR3 is TGCAGTGCTAGGGACCTAGCGGGAGGGCCCCAAGAGACCCAGTACTTC. Amino acids: CSARDLAGGPQETQYF.

A few counts support this clonotype. A read error is possible here, since a much larger clone lies one base away. V gene TRBV28 combines with J gene TRBJ1-1, with D possibly TRBD1 on 6 matching bases. The CDR3 length is 13 residues. The V gene's germline CDR1 is MDHEN and CDR2 SYDVKM. V was clipped by 7 bases and J by 3 bases, with 12 bases between them. The CDR3 loop reads CASTRDTHTEAFF. CDR3 bases: TGTGCCAGCACCCGGGACACCCACACTGAAGCTTTCTTT.

This clonotype came up many times. The chain uses TRBV27 and TRBJ2-2; D is perhaps TRBD1 (6 bases). Germline-derived CDR1 and CDR2 are MNHEY and SMNVEV (reference sequence). This CDR3 has 17 amino acids. Trimming took off 7 bases at V and 1 base at J, with 19 bases between the two ends. CDR3 DNA sequence: TGTGCCAGCACCCCTTGGGCCAAGACAGGGAACACCGGGGAGCTGTTTTTT. The encoded protein is CASTPWAKTGNTGELFF.

This clonotype was detected ten times or more. This chain joins TRBV11-2 and TRBJ1-5; TRBD1 might be the D (6 bases). V was pared by 2 bases and J by 1 base, with 9 bases between. The CDR3 totals 15 residues. Per germline, CDR1 SGHAT and CDR2 FQNNGV. The CDR3 protein is CASSLRGWSNQPQHF. The CDR3 DNA reads as TGTGCCAGCAGCTTAAGGGGGTGGAGCAATCAGCCCCAGCATTTT.

In its sample, this clonotype was seen many times. The rearrangement links TRBV20-1 to TRBJ2-5; 7 positions agree with TRBD1. The germline gives CDR1 DFQATT, CDR2 SNEGSKA (reference sequence). Losses at the gene ends were 6 bases for V and 3 bases for J; bases not matched to a gene: 4. CDR3 length: 12 residues. The CDR3 region is CSAHQGEETQYF. The CDR3 nucleotides are TGCAGTGCGCACCAGGGGGAAGAGACCCAGTACTTC.

The genes are TRBV6-5 and TRBJ2-2; D gene ambiguous. The germline V gene has CDR1 MNHEY and CDR2 SVGAGI. Between the trimmed V and J ends, which lost 0 bases and 3 bases, there was a span of 8 bases. The CDR3 has 15 residues. In DNA, the CDR3 is TGTGCCAGCAGTTACTCAGTGACGGACACCGGGGAGCTGTTTTTT. Its translation: CASSYSVTDTGELFF.

This clonotype was observed at least ten times. This chain joins TRBV6-2 or TRBV6-3 and TRBJ1-1; TRBD1 is a possible D gene (6 bases). Germline V gives CDR1 MNHEY, CDR2 SVGEGT. The CDR3 is 17 residues long. Between the trimmed V and J ends, which lost 3 bases and 3 bases, there was a span of 20 bases. DNA of the CDR3: TGTGCCAGCAGTTATCATACAGGGAGCGGGGTGGACACTGAAGCTTTCTTT. It encodes CASSYHTGSGVDTEAFF.

The sample holds a few counts of this clonotype. The chain joins TRBV2 to TRBJ2-7, with 7 bases lining up with TRBD2. After removal of 5 bases from V and 7 bases from J, the junction contained 5 bases not matched to a gene. The CDR3 is 12 residues long. Germline V gene sequence: CDR1 SNHLY, CDR2 FYNNEI. The DNA of the CDR3 is TGTGCCAGCAGTCGAGGGGAGGGGGAGCAGTACTTC. Amino acid sequence: CASSRGEGEQYF.

The chain carries TRBV12-3 or TRBV12-4 and TRBJ1-5; D not resolved. The V end was cut by 0 bases, the J end by 7 bases, with 7 bases between. The CDR3 has 13 residues. In DNA, the CDR3 is TGTGCCAGCAGTTTAGCGACCATCCAGCCCCAGCATTTT. Its translation is CASSLATIQPQHF.

The table lists this clonotype with many counts. CDR3 sequence (DNA): TGTGCCAGCAGTCGCGGAGGTGGGAGGGCCACCTACGAGCAGTACTTC. Its translation is CASSRGGGRATYEQYF. The gene calls are TRBV6-1 and TRBJ2-7; TRBD2 agrees at 7 bases. J gave up 2 bases and V 5 bases, and 12 bases lay outside the gene matches. This CDR3 is 16 amino acids long. Germline V gene sequence: CDR1 MNHNS, CDR2 SASEGT.

Many counts were recorded for this clonotype. V usage is TRBV11-1 and J usage is TRBJ1-2, with 8 nucleotides matching TRBD1. Unmatched junction bases numbered 14, after V lost 7 bases and J lost 4 bases. Germline lookup yields CDR1 SGHAT and CDR2 FQDESV (reference sequence). The CDR3 covers 16 residues. In nucleotides, the CDR3 is TGTGCCAGCACAACCCCCAGGGGGCGCGTAGTCTATGGCTACACCTTC. Residues: CASTTPRGRVVYGYTF.

This clonotype has a handful of counts. V usage is TRBV19 and J usage is TRBJ2-5, with D possibly TRBD1 on 7 matching bases. V lost 11 bases to trimming and J lost 4 bases, with 20 bases between them. Per germline, CDR1 LNHDA and CDR2 SQIVND (reference sequence). The CDR3 spans 14 residues. The CDR3 loop reads CAHAGRGVVETQYF. The CDR3 DNA reads as TGTGCCCATGCGGGCAGGGGGGTTGTAGAGACCCAGTACTTC.

This clonotype was seen ten or more times. V is TRBV12-3 or TRBV12-4 and J is TRBJ1-2, with 9 bases fitting TRBD1. V gave up 6 bases and J gave up 8 bases; unmatched junction bases: 10. The CDR3 contains 14 residues. The CDR3 DNA is TGTGCCAGCAGCCAAACCTGGACAGGGGAGGGCTACACCTTC. Its translation: CASSQTWTGEGYTF.

This clonotype was seen many times. The chain joins TRBV5-4 to TRBJ1-2, with 9 bases identical to TRBD1. This CDR3 comprises 14 residues. V gave up 4 bases and J gave up 4 bases; unmatched junction bases: 5. Germline V CDR1 and CDR2: SGHNT, YYREEE (reference sequence). In nucleotides, the CDR3 is TGTGCCAGCAGCGATACAGGGGGCGTCTATGGCTACACCTTC. The encoded protein is CASSDTGGVYGYTF.